The rows below give T cell receptor beta chains drawn from one sample of a study of siplizumab effects on memory and regulatory T cells. Sequencing used immunoSEQ multiplex PCR; TCRdb keeps in-frame clones, though not all of them. In the table there are about 110,000 clones, 80% to 95% of which are singletons. Specimen: CD4+ T cells sorted from blood. These receptors originate from a human donor in good health. Both conserved end residues are part of each CDR3. Fields, in order: V gene, CDR3 protein.

V gene: TRBV5-1; CDR3 protein: CASSWTGEAYEQYF
V gene: TRBV5-6; CDR3 protein: CASSLSGLGTEQFF
V gene: TRBV7-7; CDR3 protein: CASSLLRGPTNTGELFF
V gene: TRBV7-6; CDR3 protein: CASSPQVVETQYF
V gene: TRBV7-9; CDR3 protein: CASSLAVRIQETQYF
V gene: TRBV10-1; CDR3 protein: CASSAAGGPIDEQFF
V gene: TRBV29-1; CDR3 protein: CSVYSGGGAPQIHSYNEQFF
V gene: TRBV28; CDR3 protein: CASSPGTSGSQTQYF
V gene: TRBV6-5; CDR3 protein: CASRDRVYGYTF
V gene: TRBV5-1; CDR3 protein: CASSFSSGHTGELFF
V gene: TRBV10-3; CDR3 protein: CAISRTSGAYEQYF